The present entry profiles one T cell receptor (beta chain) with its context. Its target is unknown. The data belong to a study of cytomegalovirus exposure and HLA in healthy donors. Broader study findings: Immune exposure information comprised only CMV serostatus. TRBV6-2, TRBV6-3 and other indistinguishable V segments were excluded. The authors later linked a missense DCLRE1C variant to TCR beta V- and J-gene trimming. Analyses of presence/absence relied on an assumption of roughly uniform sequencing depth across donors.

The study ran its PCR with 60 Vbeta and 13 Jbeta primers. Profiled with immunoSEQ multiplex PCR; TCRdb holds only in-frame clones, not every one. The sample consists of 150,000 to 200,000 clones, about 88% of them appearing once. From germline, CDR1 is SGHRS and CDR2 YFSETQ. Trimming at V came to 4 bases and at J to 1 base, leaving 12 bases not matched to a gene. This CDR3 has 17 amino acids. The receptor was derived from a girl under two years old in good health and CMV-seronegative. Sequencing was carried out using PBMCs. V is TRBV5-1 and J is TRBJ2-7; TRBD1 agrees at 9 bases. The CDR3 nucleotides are TGCGCCAGCAGCCCAACCCCGCCGGGACAGGGATCCTACGAGCAGTACTTC. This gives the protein CASSPTPPGQGSYEQYF.